Following are 7 T cell receptor beta chains from one sample sequenced in a study of shared clonotypes between healthy human individuals. Only in-frame clones appear in the TCRdb table, and some are missing; sequencing was by immunoSEQ multiplex PCR. The profile shows around 1,000,000 clones, roughly 80% of them singletons. The sequenced material came from memory CD4+ T cells from PBMCs. Subset in this sample: CD45RA-negative fraction. The origin of the receptors is a man younger than 35 in good health. Some clones in this sample may be carry-over from other donors' samples.

The chain joins TRBV10-1 to TRBJ1-5; the D gene is possibly TRBD1 (5 bases). The CDR3 loop spans 14 amino acids. V gave up 2 bases and J gave up 4 bases, with 9 bases separating them. CDR1 is WNHNN and CDR2 is SYGVQD in the germline V gene (reference sequence). CDR3 sequence: CASSEGAPNQPQHF. In nucleotides, the CDR3 is TGCGCCAGCAGTGAGGGGGCACCGAATCAGCCCCAGCATTTT.

The rearrangement links TRBV2 to TRBJ1-4; D is unresolved. The V end was cut by 5 bases, the J end by 0 bases, with 10 bases between. The CDR3 sequence is 15 residues long. Germline V gene data show CDR1 as SNHLY and CDR2 as FYNNEI. CDR3 sequence: CASSLDWTTNEKLFF. CDR3 DNA sequence: TGTGCCAGCAGTCTTGACTGGACAACTAATGAAAAACTGTTTTTT.

This chain joins TRBV27 and TRBJ1-2, with TRBD1 identical over 8 bases. This CDR3 spans 15 amino acids. The germline V gene encodes CDR1 MNHEY and CDR2 SMNVEV (reference sequence). The V segment lost 2 bases and the J segment 3 bases; nucleotides outside the gene matches: 5. The CDR3 loop reads CASSLGDRLHYGYTF. In DNA, the CDR3 is TGTGCCAGCAGTTTAGGGGACAGGCTACACTATGGCTACACCTTC.

A single count supports this clone. This rearrangement joins TRBV15 to TRBJ1-5; D not certain. Trimming stripped 0 bases from V and 5 bases from J, with 5 bases between. The CDR3 extends over 13 amino acids. Looked up from germline, CDR1 is LNHNV and CDR2 is YYDKDF (reference sequence). CDR3 region: CATSRDTDQPQHF. For the CDR3, the DNA is TGTGCCACCAGCAGAGATACTGATCAGCCCCAGCATTTT. Full variable domain (missing parts from reference TRBV15 and TRBJ1-5): DAMVIQNPRYQVTQFGKPVTLSCSQTLNHNVMYWYQQKSSQAPKLLFHYYDKDFNNEADTPDNFQSRRPNTSFCFLDIRSPGLGDTAMYLCATSRDTDQPQHFGDGTRLSIL.

This clone occurred a few times. The rearrangement uses TRBV18 and TRBJ1-2, with D perhaps TRBD1 (5 bases). Trimming left V 1 base short and J 5 bases short, with 8 bases between. Germline CDR1 and CDR2: KGHSH and LQKENI. The CDR3 runs 13 residues. The CDR3 DNA reads TGTGCCAGCTCACCACAGGGGTATTATGGCTACACCTTC. Protein product: CASSPQGYYGYTF.

The chain couples TRBV25-1 to TRBJ1-3; no clear D gene. Germline V lookup: CDR1 MGHDK, CDR2 SYGVNS. V shed 1 base and J shed 4 bases, with 8 bases lying between them. The CDR3 contains 14 residues. As DNA, the CDR3 is TGTGCCAGCAGTGAATTGGGGTTCGGAAACACCATATATTTT. Encoded protein: CASSELGFGNTIYF.

The CDR3 here is CASSYPHRDRDTKYF. The CDR3 DNA follows: TGTGCCAGCAGTTACCCCCACCGGGACAGGGATACAAAATACTTC. This chain connects TRBV6-5 to TRBJ2-7; TRBD1 matches 9 bases. With 2 bases clipped from V and 13 bases from J, the junction kept 15 bases outside the gene matches. This CDR3 is 15 amino acids long. Germline V gene lookup returns CDR1 MNHEY and CDR2 SVGAGI.